This T cell receptor (beta chain) was found in a study of blood T cell repertoires in COVID-19. Study details: Acute-phase and convalescent COVID-19 samples originated in the United States, Italy and Spain. T cells, B-cell-depleted T cells, or PBMCs supplied cDNA or gDNA.

V lost 5 bases, J lost 11 bases, and 12 bases lay in between. Germline CDR1 GTSNPN, CDR2 SVGIG (reference sequence). This CDR3 is built from 10 residues. Enrolled during active infection, Seattle patients were then followed longitudinally. Original processing notes: The authors estimated nucleated cell counts from reference gene primer amplification. Libraries were prepared by immunoSEQ multiplex PCR; TCRdb keeps only in-frame clonotypes and omits some of them. For V, J and clone size, that table is used; D and trimming come from the DNA. Of about 350,000 clones listed, 87% are singletons. Material: peripheral blood. The rearrangement links TRBV30 to TRBJ1-2, with no clear D. The sequence was collected from a woman aged 50 to 65 with COVID-19, enrolled during active disease. For the CDR3, the DNA is TGTGCCTGGGGACGAGTGTCGTACACCTTC. As protein: CAWGRVSYTF.